The 8 T cell receptor beta chains reported below all come from one sample, sequenced in a study of blood T cell repertoires in COVID-19. Generated by immunoSEQ multiplex PCR, the TCRdb table keeps only in-frame clones and is missing some. The sample has fewer than 300,000 clones; roughly 90% are singletons. Sequences were obtained from PBMCs or T cells enriched from blood (not recorded which). The receptors come from a woman between 25 and 40 years old who had recovered from COVID-19.

The rearrangement uses TRBV28 and TRBJ1-4, with 9 bases identical to TRBD1. The germline V gene has CDR1 MDHEN and CDR2 SYDVKM. The CDR3 runs to 13 residues. V gave up 9 bases and J gave up 7 bases; unmatched junction bases: 6. CDR3 nucleotide sequence: TGTGCCAGTAGGGGGACAGGGTTTGAAAAACTGTTTTTT. Amino acid sequence: CASRGTGFEKLFF.

V is TRBV6-5 and J is TRBJ1-5; 7 nucleotides match TRBD1. From germline, CDR1 is MNHEY and CDR2 SVGAGI. This CDR3 is built from 14 residues. After removal of 6 bases from V and 5 bases from J, the junction contained 7 bases not matched to a gene. CDR3 loop: CASRDTGDDQPQHF. CDR3 in DNA: TGTGCCAGCAGAGACACAGGGGACGATCAGCCCCAGCATTTT.

The J gene is TRBJ1-3, the V gene TRBV28; D unclear. Germline V gene sequence: CDR1 MDHEN, CDR2 SYDVKM. V lost 7 bases and J 10 bases, leaving 23 bases between the germline ends. The CDR3 contains 15 residues. For the CDR3, the DNA is TGTGCCAGCAATACGCTGGGCGCTTCTGGCGGGACCATATATTTT. Translated, it gives CASNTLGASGGTIYF.

This clone was observed a single time. This chain connects TRBV7-9 to TRBJ2-7; 12 bases are a match to TRBD2. Germline lookup yields CDR1 SEHNR and CDR2 FQNEAQ (reference sequence). The CDR3 is made up of 14 amino acids. The trim removed 5 bases at V and 3 bases at J, leaving 2 bases unmatched. The CDR3 region has the DNA TGTGCCAGCAGCCCGGGACTAGCGGGCTACGAGCAGTACTTC. Its protein is CASSPGLAGYEQYF.

The chain couples TRBV30 to TRBJ2-7; 7 bases map to TRBD1. The length of the CDR3 is 13 residues. Germline assignment: CDR1 GTSNPN and CDR2 SVGIG (reference sequence). Trimming at V came to 3 bases and at J to 6 bases, leaving 8 bases not matched to a gene. CDR3 amino acids: CAWSGQAGREQYF. DNA of the CDR3: TGTGCCTGGAGCGGACAGGCCGGGCGCGAGCAGTACTTC.

The chain links TRBV11-2 to TRBJ1-6, with TRBD1 identical over 7 bases. The CDR3 contains 15 residues. V was clipped by 0 bases and J by 7 bases; unmatched bases: 3. The germline V gene has CDR1 SGHAT and CDR2 FQNNGV. The CDR3 is CASSLEGTVNSPLHF. The DNA of the CDR3 is TGTGCCAGCAGCTTAGAAGGGACAGTAAATTCACCCCTCCACTTT. The complete variable domain, with remaining parts taken from reference TRBV11-2 and TRBJ1-6, reads EAGVAQSPRYKIIEKRQSVAFWCNPISGHATLYWYQQILGQGPKLLIQFQNNGVVDDSQLPKDRFSAERLKGVDSTLKIQPAKLEDSAVYLCASSLEGTVNSPLHFGNGTRLTVT.

The chain combines TRBV24-1 with TRBJ1-1; D might be TRBD1 (5 bases). CDR3 length equals 12 residues. The germline gives CDR1 KGHDR, CDR2 SFDVKD. V was shortened by 7 bases and J by 1 base, with 6 bases between the two germline ends. This chain's CDR3 is CATRGQNTEAFF. The CDR3, as DNA: TGTGCCACCAGAGGACAGAACACTGAAGCTTTCTTT.

The CDR3: CASRPDRSYNSPLHF. In DNA, the CDR3 is TGTGCCAGCAGACCGGACAGGTCCTATAATTCACCCCTCCACTTT. The chain joins TRBV2 to TRBJ1-6, with 7 bases fitting TRBD1. V was clipped by 6 bases and J by 1 base; unmatched bases: 3. This CDR3 has 15 residues. CDR1 SNHLY and CDR2 FYNNEI come from the germline V gene.